Below, 18 T cell receptor beta chains from the same sample are listed, as sequenced in a study of neoadjuvant anti-PD-1 for oral cavity cancer. Here immunoSEQ multiplex PCR was the method, and the copy in TCRdb shows in-frame clones only, minus some. The table shows some 15,000 clones, with 70% to 75% occurring only once. Sequenced material: PBMCs, taken before nivolumab (anti-PD-1) treatment. Receptors were obtained from a person aged 40 to 85 with oral cavity squamous cell carcinoma.

The rearrangement uses TRBV10-2 and TRBJ2-1, with 11 nucleotides matching TRBD2. The germline gives CDR1 WSHSY, CDR2 SAAADI. J lost 3 bases, V lost 7 bases, and 5 bases had no gene match. The CDR3 is made up of 15 amino acids. The CDR3 DNA reads as TGCGCCAGCACCTCCGGGACTAGCGGCTACAATGAGCAGTTCTTC. This translates into CASTSGTSGYNEQFF.

The chain recombines TRBV7-3 with TRBJ1-2, with D possibly being TRBD1 (6 bases). The CDR3 runs 13 residues. The V gene lost 4 bases and the J gene lost 4 bases, with 10 bases spanning the gap. The germline CDR1 and CDR2 sequences are SGHTA and FQGTGA. The CDR3, as DNA: TGTGCCAGCAGCTCCCAGGGGAGCTATGGCTACACCTTC. It translates to CASSSQGSYGYTF.

The gene calls are TRBV28 and TRBJ2-1, with D unclear. CDR1 and CDR2 from the germline V gene are MDHEN and SYDVKM. Trimming shortened V by 1 base and J by 4 bases, and 11 bases separated the two germline ends. The CDR3 extends over 15 amino acids. The CDR3 here is CASSLYRSKYNEQFF. DNA for the CDR3: TGTGCCAGCAGTTTATACCGATCTAAATACAATGAGCAGTTCTTC.

The chain employs TRBV7-8 and TRBJ2-2, with 8 bases identical to TRBD2. The CDR3 consists of 15 residues. The V gene's germline CDR1 is SGHVS and CDR2 FQNEAQ. With 5 bases clipped from V and 5 bases from J, the junction kept 7 bases outside the gene matches. CDR3 nucleotides: TGTGCCAGCAGCACAAGACTAGCGAGGACCGGGGAGCTGTTTTTT. It codes for CASSTRLARTGELFF.

This clone appeared a single time. This sequence joins TRBV19 and TRBJ2-7; 11 nucleotides line up with TRBD2. This CDR3 comprises 15 residues. V dropped 4 bases and J dropped 7; count of bases not matched to a gene: 9. Germline V gene data show CDR1 as LNHDA and CDR2 as SQIVND (reference sequence). CDR3 loop: CASSNLGLAGGEQYF. The CDR3, as DNA: TGTGCCAGTAGTAACCTGGGGCTAGCGGGAGGTGAGCAGTACTTC.

V usage is TRBV9 and J usage is TRBJ1-6, with no clear D. The germline V and J ends were trimmed by 0 bases and 7 bases, with 5 bases remaining between them. The CDR3 has 13 amino acids. Per the germline V gene, CDR1 is SGDLS and CDR2 is YYNGEE. The CDR3 DNA is TGTGCCAGCAGCGTAGCAAGGAATTCACCCCTCCACTTT. This gives the protein CASSVARNSPLHF.

In nucleotides, the CDR3 is TGTGCCAGCAGTCGACTCGTGGGGGGCCGGGAGACCCAGTACTTC. Its protein is CASSRLVGGRETQYF. This sequence joins TRBV2 and TRBJ2-5, with D perhaps assigned TRBD1 or TRBD2 (6 bases each). This CDR3 region has 15 residues. V gave up 5 bases and J gave up 5 bases, with 18 bases separating them. CDR1 and CDR2 from the germline V gene are SNHLY and FYNNEI.

The rearrangement links TRBV5-1 to TRBJ1-2; TRBD1 matches at 11 bases. This CDR3 has 15 residues. Trimming took 4 bases from V and 4 from J; bases not matched to a gene: 6. Germline-derived CDR1 and CDR2 are SGHRS and YFSETQ. CDR3 coding DNA: TGCGCCAGCAGCCCGGACAGGGGGCGCGGCTATGGCTACACCTTC. It is translated as CASSPDRGRGYGYTF.

The V and J genes are TRBV13 and TRBJ1-2, with unresolved D. The CDR3 contains 15 residues. Germline V CDR1 and CDR2: PRHDT, FYEKMQ (reference sequence). Trimming stripped 0 bases from V and 0 bases from J, with 8 bases between. CDR3 sequence (DNA): TGTGCCAGCAGCTTAGGGGCAGTCACTAACTATGGCTACACCTTC. It translates to CASSLGAVTNYGYTF.

V is TRBV29-1 and J is TRBJ2-3, with no clear D. The V end was cut by 0 bases, the J end by 3 bases, with 16 bases between. CDR1 is SQVTM, CDR2 ANQGSEA, per germline. This CDR3 comprises 16 residues. CDR3 residues: CSVEDIHSLNTDTQYF. CDR3 DNA sequence: TGCAGCGTTGAAGATATCCACTCTCTAAATACAGATACGCAGTATTTT.

CDR3 amino acids: CASSGAGGSSYNEQFF. The DNA of the CDR3 is TGTGCCAGCAGTGGGGCCGGGGGGAGCTCCTACAATGAGCAGTTCTTC. This chain uses TRBV6-4 with TRBJ2-1, with TRBD2 matching 7 bases. The CDR3 is made up of 16 amino acids. Unmatched junction bases numbered 6, after V lost 4 bases and J lost 0 bases. Germline V gives CDR1 MRHNA, CDR2 SNTAGT.

The rearrangement links TRBV20-1 to TRBJ2-5; D is undetermined. Trimming left V 1 base short and J 7 bases short, with 7 bases between. CDR3 length: 11 residues. CDR1 and CDR2 from the germline V gene are DFQATT and SNEGSKA (reference sequence). The CDR3 nucleotides read TGCAGTGCTAGAGCCCCGACGACCCAGTACTTC. Its translation is CSARAPTTQYF.

The chain employs TRBV19 and TRBJ1-1; unclear D gene. Trimming took off 7 bases at V and 2 bases at J, with 8 bases between the two ends. The CDR3 runs 12 residues. Germline lookup yields CDR1 LNHDA and CDR2 SQIVND (reference sequence). The CDR3 loop is CASNKGNTEAFF. The CDR3 coding sequence is TGTGCCAGTAACAAGGGCAACACTGAAGCTTTCTTT.

In nucleotides, the CDR3 is TGTGCCAGCAGTGAACGCGGGGGATCTAATTCACCCCTCCACTTT. Residues: CASSERGGSNSPLHF. This rearrangement joins TRBV2 to TRBJ1-6; maybe TRBD1 (5 bases). The germline V and J ends were trimmed by 2 bases and 6 bases, with 11 bases remaining between them. Germline V gene lookup returns CDR1 SNHLY and CDR2 FYNNEI. The CDR3 consists of 15 residues.

The J gene is TRBJ1-2, the V gene TRBV2; 7 nucleotides line up with TRBD1. The CDR3 is 13 amino acids. The germline CDR1 and CDR2 sequences are SNHLY and FYNNEI. Trimming took 6 bases from V and 8 from J; bases not matched to a gene: 9. The CDR3 DNA follows: TGTGCCAGCAGAGCAGACAGGGTCTTAGGCTACACCTTC. Residues: CASRADRVLGYTF.

The chain links TRBV10-3 to TRBJ1-2; weak D call: TRBD1 (5 bases). Trimming took 7 bases from V and 2 from J, leaving 11 bases between them. Germline V gene data show CDR1 as ENHRY and CDR2 as SYGVKD. The CDR3 runs to 13 residues. The CDR3 DNA follows: TGTGCCATCAATGCAGGGCCAAACTATGGCTACACCTTC. Translation: CAINAGPNYGYTF.

This chain links TRBV6-1 with TRBJ2-3; 12 nucleotides line up with TRBD2. J lost 3 bases, V lost 4 bases, and 5 bases had no gene match. This CDR3 region has 16 residues. Germline V gives CDR1 MNHNS, CDR2 SASEGT. CDR3 region: CASSASGGAETDTQYF. As DNA, the CDR3 is TGTGCCAGCAGTGCTAGCGGGGGGGCCGAGACAGATACGCAGTATTTT.

The chain joins TRBV4-1 to TRBJ1-2; perhaps TRBD1 as D (6 bases). The length of the CDR3 is 16 residues. V lost 2 bases and J 8 bases, leaving 21 bases between the germline ends. CDR1 and CDR2 (germline): MGHRA, YSYEKL. CDR3 in DNA: TGCGCCAGCAGCCAACCAGACAGGCGAATGGCGGGGGGCTACACCTTC. Translating gives CASSQPDRRMAGGYTF.